The source of this TCR beta chain is a study of technical replicates of blood from four donors. Repertoires were generated with immunoSEQ multiplex PCR, while TCRdb's copy carries only in-frame clones and drops some. The sample consists of about 70,000 clones, around nine tenths of them appearing once. The CDR3 spans 14 residues. The germline CDR1 and CDR2 sequences are SGDLS and YYNGEE. V lost 3 bases and J lost 4; bases outside the gene matches: 5. Sequenced: T cells isolated from PBMCs. This rearrangement joins TRBV9 to TRBJ1-2, with 8 bases fitting TRBD1. This TCR was recovered from a human donor in good health. The DNA for the CDR3 is TGTGCCAGCAGCGGCGTCACAGGGGGCTATGGCTACACCTTC. Translation: CASSGVTGGYGYTF.